This T cell receptor beta chain was identified in a study of blood T cell repertoires in COVID-19. Study details: Italy, Spain and the United States were the sources of the convalescent and acute COVID-19 samples. T cells, B-cell-depleted T cells, or PBMCs provided the cDNA or gDNA that served as material.

Original handling: Estimated nucleated cell counts came from reference gene primer amplification. The table came from immunoSEQ multiplex PCR; TCRdb's copy has only in-frame clones and leaves some out. For V, J and clone size, that table is used; D and trimming come from the DNA. This repertoire shows approximately 44,000 clones, just over 85% found once; its top ten account for 7.5% to 9.5%. The V gene lost 5 bases and the J gene lost 0 bases, with 20 bases spanning the gap. The CDR3 is made up of 18 amino acids. Germline assignment: CDR1 LNHDA and CDR2 SQIVND (reference sequence). The TCR sequence derives from a man aged 60 to 69 with active COVID-19. This chain uses TRBV19 with TRBJ1-3; the D is unclear. The sequenced sample was peripheral blood. The CDR3 loop reads CASSPQVPWALSGNTIYF. As DNA, the CDR3 is TGTGCCAGTAGTCCCCAGGTCCCGTGGGCTCTCTCTGGAAACACCATATATTTT.